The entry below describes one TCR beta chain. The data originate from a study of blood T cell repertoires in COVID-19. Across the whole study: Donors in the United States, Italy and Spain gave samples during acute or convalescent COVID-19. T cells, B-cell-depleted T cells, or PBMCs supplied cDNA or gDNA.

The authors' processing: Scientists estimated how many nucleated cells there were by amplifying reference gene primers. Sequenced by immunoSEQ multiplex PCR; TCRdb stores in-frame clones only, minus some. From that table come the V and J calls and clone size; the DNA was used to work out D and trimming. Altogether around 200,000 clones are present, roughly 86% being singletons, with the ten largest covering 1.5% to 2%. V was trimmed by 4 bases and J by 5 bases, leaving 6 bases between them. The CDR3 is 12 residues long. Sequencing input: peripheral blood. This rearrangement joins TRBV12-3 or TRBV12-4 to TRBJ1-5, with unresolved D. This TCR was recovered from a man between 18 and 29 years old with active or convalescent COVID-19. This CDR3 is CASSYNDQPQHF. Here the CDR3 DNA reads TGTGCCAGCAGTTACAATGATCAGCCCCAGCATTTT.